This is a list of T cell receptor beta chains from one sample in a study of T cell responses to AZD1222 COVID-19 vaccine. This table comes from immunoSEQ multiplex PCR, and its TCRdb copy is limited to in-frame clones, with some not included. The sample lists fewer than 250,000 clones; 85% to 95% were seen once. The starting material was peripheral blood, obtained on day 0 of AZD1222 vaccination. The receptors stem from an adult in good health. Each CDR3 is given with its conserved first and last residue. The D gene is left open where the match is weak. Size tells how often a clone was seen (once, few, many) or the class of an expanded clone, and some rows leave it out.

J gene	D gene	V gene	CDR3 length	clone size	CDR3 DNA	CDR3 protein
TRBJ2-7	TRBD1	TRBV3-1/TRBV3-2	19	few	TGTGCCAGCAGCCAAGCGCTAGGGGGCCGACAGGGCAGCTCCTACGAGCAGTACTTC	CASSQALGGRQGSSYEQYF
TRBJ2-7	TRBD1	TRBV10-3	13	-	TGTGCCATCAGTGAAAGCGACAGGGACGAGCAGTACTTC	CAISESDRDEQYF
TRBJ2-1	-	TRBV15	12	-	TGTGCCACCAGCAGGGCCGCGTATGAGCAGTTCTTC	CATSRAAYEQFF
TRBJ1-3	-	TRBV4-3	16	-	TGCGCCAGCAGCCACCCCCACTCAGATAATGGAAACACCATATATTTT	CASSHPHSDNGNTIYF
TRBJ1-3	-	TRBV5-6	14	-	TGTGCCAGCAGCTTGTACAGGAGGATAAACACCATATATTTT	CASSLYRRINTIYF
TRBJ1-1	-	TRBV4-1	13	-	TGCGCCAGCAGCCTTGAAGGAGGGACTGAAGCTTTCTTT	CASSLEGGTEAFF
TRBJ1-1	-	TRBV7-2	13	-	TGTGCCAGCAGCTTAGAAAAGTCAGCAGAAGCTTTCTTT	CASSLEKSAEAFF
TRBJ2-3	-	TRBV7-9	17	-	TGTGCCAGCAGCTTAGGATTCCGGGACTGGCGCACAGATACGCAGTATTTT	CASSLGFRDWRTDTQYF
TRBJ2-7	-	TRBV28	14	-	TGTGCCAGCGCAAGGCCCGGGACAAGCATGAAGCAGTACTTC	CASARPGTSMKQYF
TRBJ1-1	-	TRBV10-3	13	-	TGTGCCATCAGGGACACCGCGGGCACTGAAGCTTTCTTT	CAIRDTAGTEAFF
TRBJ1-1	-	TRBV29-1	12	-	TGCAGCGTTGTTTCTTCGAACACTGAAGCTTTCTTT	CSVVSSNTEAFF
TRBJ1-1	-	TRBV7-3	14	-	TGTGCCAGCAGCCTCACAGGGATGAACACTGAAGCTTTCTTT	CASSLTGMNTEAFF
TRBJ2-1	-	TRBV27	11	-	TGTGCCAGCAGTACTCTCAATGAGCAGTTCTTC	CASSTLNEQFF
TRBJ1-5	-	TRBV3-1/TRBV3-2	13	-	TGTGCCAGCAGCGCGGGGGGGGCCGAGCCCCAGCATTTT	CASSAGGAEPQHF
TRBJ1-2	TRBD1	TRBV2	15	-	TGTGCCAGCAGTGAACAACAGGGGGCTTACTATGGCTACACCTTC	CASSEQQGAYYGYTF
TRBJ1-1	TRBD1	TRBV5-1	15	-	TGCGCCAGCAGAGCGCAGGGGGTATCGAACACTGAAGCTTTCTTT	CASRAQGVSNTEAFF
TRBJ1-5	-	TRBV7-3	13	-	TGTGCCAGCAGTCCAGGGGACAATCAGCCCCAGCATTTT	CASSPGDNQPQHF
TRBJ1-2	TRBD1	TRBV18	15	-	TGTGCCAGCTCACCCGACGACAGGGGAAACTATGGCTACACCTTC	CASSPDDRGNYGYTF
TRBJ1-2	-	TRBV9	14	-	TGTGCCAGCAGCGATTCCCTATGGGGTTATGGCTACACCTTC	CASSDSLWGYGYTF
TRBJ1-1	-	TRBV7-3	14	-	TGTGCCAGCAGCTTAAGGGCGGTGAACACTGAAGCTTTCTTT	CASSLRAVNTEAFF
TRBJ1-1	-	TRBV19	13	-	TGTGCCAGTGGACTGGGTCGGAGCACTGAAGCTTTCTTT	CASGLGRSTEAFF
TRBJ2-3	TRBD2	TRBV13	15	-	TGTGCCAGCAGCTTAGGAGCGGGGGGTACCGATACGCAGTATTTT	CASSLGAGGTDTQYF
TRBJ2-7	TRBD1	TRBV18	14	-	TGTGCCAGCGCGATAGACAGGGGAGCCTACGAGCAGTACTTC	CASAIDRGAYEQYF
TRBJ2-3	TRBD1	TRBV5-4	12	-	TGTGCCAGCAGCTTGAACAGGGGAGCGCAGTATTTT	CASSLNRGAQYF
TRBJ1-2	-	TRBV18	13	-	TGTGCCAGCTCACCCTTCGACAGAATCGGCTACACCTTC	CASSPFDRIGYTF
TRBJ1-2	-	TRBV12-3/TRBV12-4	12	-	TGTGCCAGCAGTTTAGGGCAGTCCGGATTCACCTTC	CASSLGQSGFTF